One and the same sample provided the 3 T cell receptor beta chains below, sequenced in a study of T cells in Graves' hyperthyroidism and ophthalmopathy. There were TCR beta CDR3 regions amplified from RNA transcripts. HTBI primers were employed in a first-round RT-PCR of the TCR CDR3. TCRdb re-derived calls from the multiplex PCR reads in MiXCR, one entry per CDR3 protein. This table has over 250,000 distinct CDR3 sequences, 15% to 20% appearing once. Sequencing used blood. All receptors come from a woman aged 60-75 years with Graves' ophthalmopathy.

Only a few counts were recorded for this clonotype. The chain is built from TRBV4-3 and TRBJ2-6; D remains ambiguous. Germline V gene lookup returns CDR1 LGHNA and CDR2 YSLEER. V lost 2 bases and J lost 2, with 10 bases in between. This CDR3 is built from 16 residues. The CDR3 region has the DNA TGCGCCAGCAGCCAACAGGTGGGCGCTGGGGCCAACGTCCTGACTTTC. This translates into CASSQQVGAGANVLTF.

The rearrangement uses TRBV19 and TRBJ1-3; the D gene is possibly TRBD1 (6 bases). The CDR3 has 20 residues. Germline assignment: CDR1 LNHDA and CDR2 SQIVND (reference sequence). The ends were cut back, 9 bases at V and 0 bases at J, with 30 bases in the middle. The CDR3 nucleotides are TGTGCCAGCCAGAACTCCGGGACATTCGTAAGAGGACCCTCTGGAAACACCATATATTTT. Its translation: CASQNSGTFVRGPSGNTIYF.

This clonotype was seen more than once but under ten times. The V and J genes are TRBV12-3 or TRBV12-4 and TRBJ1-5, with D unresolved. The CDR3 contains 14 residues. The V end lost 1 base, the J end lost 6 bases, and 10 bases lay between the germline ends. CDR3 DNA sequence: TGTGCCAGCAGTTTAGGGGCCGGGGTTCAGCCCCAGCATTTT. It is translated as CASSLGAGVQPQHF.